This T cell receptor beta chain was identified during a study of neoadjuvant nivolumab and ipilimumab in lung cancer (dated by TCRdb to 2020 to 2022). For context, the study as a whole: In the NEOSTAR trial, nivolumab was administered intravenously at 3 mg/kg on days 1, 15 and 29, and the combination arm also received ipilimumab 1 mg/kg on day 1 only. The major pathologic response (MPR) rate in the intention-to-treat population in each study arm was designated as the primary trial endpoint. A total of roughly 46 patients with operable NSCLC were treated in the trial, with 23 randomized to nivolumab monotherapy and approximately 20 randomized to nivolumab plus ipilimumab. TCR repertoires in pretherapy (baseline) peripheral blood were compared with TCR repertoires in tumors resected at surgery after neoadjuvant immune checkpoint blockade. Matched pretherapy and resected tumor pairs were analyzed from seven patients, of whom four had been treated with nivolumab and three with nivolumab plus ipilimumab.

Including the terminal cysteine and phenylalanine, the CDR3 comprises 13 residues. The read is trimmed to its CDR3 DNA, 39 bases read in frame from base 1. CDR1 is given as SGHRS and CDR2 as YFSETQ, both from the germline V gene. V loses 6 bases, J loses 3 bases, and the germline ends lie 12 bases apart. The investigation overall reported the following: No significant correlation was found between TCR clonality and pathologic tumor regression, and only one major-pathologic-response sample was available for the clonality analysis. From pretherapy to surgery, tumor T-cell richness and clonality increased in three of three dual-therapy tumors but in only two of four nivolumab-treated tumors. TCR sequencing was performed in a small number of samples. Pretherapy blood TCR richness correlated positively with richness in tumors resected after neoadjuvant therapy (Spearman R ≈ 0.85). TCR richness and clonality were greater in resected tumors than in tumor-adjacent uninvolved lung, and increases were seen in more dual-therapy-treated tumors.

As to this clone: This clone's antigen is unknown. No base-level quality is on record; no much larger clone is a single base apart.

The library was produced with the immunoSEQ multiplex PCR assay. Turning to the authors' computational methods: Richness and clonality were used to summarize the repertoires, and clones that significantly expanded or contracted between pre- and post-therapy samples were identified. TCRdb mirrors the immuneACCESS table, restricted to in-frame sequences. Some clones are absent from its copies; in checked studies, under half trace to an unresolved V gene, and the reason for the others is unknown. Clone size and the V and J calls come from that table; the DNA yielded D and trimming. Counted in this sample were 30,000 to 35,000 clones; roughly 90% of them appeared once. Together, the top ten hold 2.1% of the sample. The time point tag for this specimen amounts to: at surgical resection after neoadjuvant nivolumab +/- ipilimumab. Samples were obtained from the phase 2 randomized NEOSTAR trial, in which neoadjuvant nivolumab or nivolumab plus ipilimumab followed by surgery was tested in operable NSCLC.

This chain is built from TRBV5-1 and TRBJ1-1, and perhaps TRBD1 as D gene, on 5 matching bases. The starting material was peripheral blood, obtained after neoadjuvant nivolumab, alone or with ipilimumab, at or shortly before surgery. The receptor was isolated from an adult with non-small cell lung cancer. For the CDR3, the sequence is CASTAGGDTEAFF. The bases are TGCGCCAGCACCGCCGGGGGGGACACTGAAGCTTTCTTT.